This TCR beta chain is drawn from a study of T cells in Graves' hyperthyroidism and ophthalmopathy. This clonotype has a handful of counts. Germline values: CDR1 SGHRS, CDR2 YFSETQ. Trimming took 0 bases from V and 6 from J, leaving 9 bases between them. The CDR3 contains 13 residues. TCR beta CDR3 region amplification was performed from RNA transcripts. A first-round RT-PCR of the TCR CDR3 used the HTBI primer set. Using its own MiXCR run on the multiplex PCR reads, TCRdb lists one record per CDR3 protein. In the table there are more than 600,000 distinct CDR3 sequences, about 16% of which are singletons. Newly diagnosed patients aged 18 to 65 had hyperthyroidism of under 2 months' duration. PBMCs were collected from an approximately 9.3 ml volume of fresh peripheral blood.

Material: blood. The source of this sequence is a man aged 18 to 30 with Graves' hyperthyroidism. The chain links TRBV5-1 to TRBJ1-1; D gene unclear. CDR3 amino acids: CASSLGAGPEAFF. CDR3 bases: TGCGCCAGCAGCTTGGGGGCAGGCCCTGAAGCTTTCTTT.